These 15 T cell receptor beta chains came from one sample sequenced in a study of identical twins. TCRdb reprocessed the 5' RACE reads with MiXCR, giving one entry per CDR3 protein. This table has about 240,000 distinct CDR3 sequences, more than 9% appearing once. The sequencing input was memory T cells sorted from blood. The receptors stem from a man aged 50 to 59 in good health.

The V call is TRBV20-1, the J call TRBJ2-5, with D perhaps given as TRBD1 or TRBD2 (5 bases each). Trimming removed 3 bases at V and 5 bases at J, with 13 bases between. The CDR3 runs to 13 residues. Per the germline V gene, CDR1 is DFQATT and CDR2 is SNEGSKA (reference sequence). Here the CDR3 DNA reads TGCAGTGCTAGCCCAGGGACGGGTGAGACCCAGTACTTC. This sequence encodes CSASPGTGETQYF.

J is TRBJ2-3 and V is TRBV20-1, with D tentatively TRBD2 (5 bases). V was pared by 0 bases and J by 3 bases, with 10 bases between. The V gene's germline CDR1 is DFQATT and CDR2 SNEGSKA (reference sequence). This CDR3 is 14 amino acids long. The CDR3 spells CSARDLEGTDTQYF. The CDR3 bases are TGCAGTGCTAGAGACCTAGAGGGAACAGATACGCAGTATTTT.

This clonotype was seen only a few times. V usage is TRBV9 and J usage is TRBJ2-1, with 7 nucleotides matching TRBD1. Germline values: CDR1 SGDLS, CDR2 YYNGEE. The CDR3 consists of 15 residues. J lost 6 bases, V lost 0 bases, and 6 bases had no gene match. DNA for the CDR3: TGTGCCAGCAGCGTAGGACAGGGTCCTTCCAATGAGCAGTTCTTC. It codes for CASSVGQGPSNEQFF.

The chain has TRBV14 and TRBJ1-5; D uncertain. CDR3 length equals 13 residues. Trimming removed 1 base from V and 3 bases from J, with 4 bases in between. Germline-derived CDR1 and CDR2 are SGHDN and FVKESK. The CDR3 DNA is TGTGCCAGCAGCCAAGCCCCCAATCAGCCCCAGCATTTT. The encoded protein is CASSQAPNQPQHF.

The V call is TRBV3-1, the J call TRBJ1-5, with D perhaps matching TRBD1 (6 bases). This CDR3 is built from 16 residues. Trimming removed 1 base at V and 1 base at J, with 11 bases between. CDR1 is LGHDT, CDR2 YNNKEL, per germline (reference sequence). The chain's CDR3 is CASSQGGQISNQPQHF. The CDR3 coding sequence is TGTGCCAGCAGCCAAGGGGGGCAAATCAGCAATCAGCCCCAGCATTTT. The full variable domain, its missing parts supplied by reference TRBV3-1 and TRBJ1-5, is DTAVSQTPKYLVTQMGNDKSIKCEQNLGHDTMYWYKQDSKKFLKIMFSYNNKELIINETVPNRFSPKSPDKAHLNLHINSLELGDSAVYFCASSQGGQISNQPQHFGDGTRLSIL.

The chain links TRBV3-1 to TRBJ2-1; TRBD2 matches at 10 bases. V shed 1 base, J shed 4 bases, and the junction held 1 base outside the gene matches. This CDR3 spans 15 amino acids. Germline CDR1 LGHDT, CDR2 YNNKEL (reference sequence). This CDR3 reads CASSQAAGGYNEQFF. CDR3 in DNA: TGTGCCAGCAGCCAAGCAGCGGGGGGGTACAATGAGCAGTTCTTC.

This clonotype was seen at least ten times. This chain joins TRBV7-8 and TRBJ2-3, with 9 nucleotides matching TRBD2. The J segment lost 0 bases and the V segment lost 4 bases, leaving 5 bases of the junction unmatched. The CDR3 totals 16 residues. Germline-derived CDR1 and CDR2 are SGHVS and FQNEAQ. CDR3 sequence (DNA): TGTGCCAGCAGCTCTCCTAGCGGGGTTAGCACAGATACGCAGTATTTT. It specifies CASSSPSGVSTDTQYF.

Many counts were recorded for this clonotype. The V gene is TRBV27, the J gene TRBJ2-5; 8 bases agree with TRBD2. The CDR3 is made up of 15 amino acids. V trimming: 4 bases; J trimming: 5 bases; junction bases outside the gene matches: 9. Germline V lookup: CDR1 MNHEY, CDR2 SMNVEV (reference sequence). The CDR3 reads CASSSGGPSLETQYF. The CDR3 DNA is TGTGCCAGCAGTTCGGGAGGGCCATCTCTTGAGACCCAGTACTTC.

This chain joins TRBV6-1 and TRBJ1-5; no definite D call. This CDR3 is 14 amino acids long. Trimming shortened V by 3 bases and J by 3 bases, and 9 bases separated the two germline ends. Germline V gives CDR1 MNHNS, CDR2 SASEGT. The CDR3 loop is CASSESGSNQPQHF. The CDR3 region has the DNA TGTGCCAGCAGTGAGTCAGGTTCCAATCAGCCCCAGCATTTT.

This clonotype came up a few times. The chain carries TRBV12-5 and TRBJ2-1; possible D gene TRBD1, 5 bases. Germline lookup yields CDR1 LGHNT and CDR2 FRNRAP. The CDR3 contains 13 residues. V lost 7 bases to trimming and J lost 9 bases, with 16 bases between them. CDR3 coding DNA: TGTGCTAGTGCCCACCTCAGGGTCGGTGAGCAGTTCTTC. Its protein is CASAHLRVGEQFF.

This chain uses TRBV4-2 with TRBJ1-2; no definite D call. Germline V gene lookup returns CDR1 LGHNA and CDR2 YNFKEQ. The CDR3 has 13 amino acids. The V end lost 0 bases, the J end lost 5 bases, and 7 bases lay between the germline ends. In DNA, the CDR3 is TGTGCCAGCAGCCAAGATTCGGGGTATGGCTACACCTTC. This sequence encodes CASSQDSGYGYTF.

V and J are TRBV28 and TRBJ2-3; weak D call: TRBD2 (5 bases). The V end lost 2 bases, the J end lost 1 base, and 10 bases lay between the germline ends. This CDR3 region has 15 residues. The germline V gene encodes CDR1 MDHEN and CDR2 SYDVKM. CDR3 DNA: TGTGCCAGCAGTTTACACGGAGGCGGCACAGATACGCAGTATTTT. Translated: CASSLHGGGTDTQYF. Combining the CDR3 with reference TRBV28 and TRBJ2-3 gives the whole variable domain DVKVTQSSRYLVKRTGEKVFLECVQDMDHENMFWYRQDPGLGLRLIYFSYDVKMKEKGDIPEGYSVSREKKERFSLILESASTNQTSMYLCASSLHGGGTDTQYFGPGTRLTVL.

This clonotype was recorded a few times. The rearrangement uses TRBV29-1 and TRBJ2-5; 10 positions match TRBD2. The CDR3 contains 16 residues. J was trimmed by 1 base and V by 3 bases; bases with no gene match: 8. Germline V gives CDR1 SQVTM, CDR2 ANQGSEA. The DNA for the CDR3 is TGCAGCGTTGATAACCTAGCGGGAGACATCCAAGAGACCCAGTACTTC. It translates to CSVDNLAGDIQETQYF.

The rearrangement joins TRBV7-8 to TRBJ1-1; D is undetermined. Per germline, CDR1 SGHVS and CDR2 FQNEAQ. The CDR3 consists of 15 residues. V gave up 5 bases and J gave up 4 bases, with 17 bases separating them. The CDR3 region has the DNA TGTGCCAGCAGCCCACGCGGGCGCCGCTCCACTGAAGCTTTCTTT. This sequence encodes CASSPRGRRSTEAFF.

This clonotype was seen at least ten times. This chain links TRBV7-2 with TRBJ2-4, with TRBD1 as a possible D gene (6 bases). The CDR3 sequence is 14 residues long. V was shortened by 7 bases and J by 5 bases, with 15 bases between the two germline ends. CDR1 is SGHTA and CDR2 is FQGNSA in the germline V gene. For the CDR3, the DNA is TGTGCCAGCACCCACAGGGCTGGGGAAAACATTCAGTACTTC. This sequence encodes CASTHRAGENIQYF.